The subject of this entry is one TCR beta chain. Libraries were prepared by immunoSEQ multiplex PCR; TCRdb keeps only in-frame clonotypes and omits some of them. This table has around 50,000 clones, roughly 50% appearing once. This sample was taken from a study of cytotoxic CD8 clonotypes in ibrutinib-treated CLL. V was cut by 3 bases and J by 5 bases, with 10 bases left in between. This CDR3 is built from 14 residues. Germline CDR1 is KGHSH and CDR2 is LQKENI. This TCR derives from a human donor with chronic lymphocytic leukemia. The chain combines TRBV18 with TRBJ2-2; no reliable D call. The sample consisted of PBMCs, taken after 24 months of ibrutinib treatment. CDR3 sequence reads: CASSPMQTTGELFF. Written as DNA, the CDR3 is TGTGCCAGCTCACCTATGCAGACTACCGGGGAGCTGTTTTTT.